This T cell receptor beta chain was sequenced in a study of T cell responses to AZD1222 COVID-19 vaccine. A remark on this clone: The antigen is undetermined.

V was pared by 2 bases and J by 0 bases, with 7 bases between. The V gene's germline CDR1 is KGHSH and CDR2 LQKENI. CDR3 length: 14 amino acids. Whole-study findings and limits: None of the repertoires were sampled until the peak T cell response had passed.

TCRdb's table, derived via immunoSEQ multiplex PCR, lists solely in-frame clones and lacks some. The sample has about 150,000 clones, less than 95% seen once. The sequences come from peripheral blood, collected on day 0 of AZD1222 vaccination. J is TRBJ1-1 and V is TRBV18; D gene ambiguous. This receptor was identified in an adult in good health. The CDR3 spells CASSPGRLNTEAFF. DNA of the CDR3: TGTGCCAGCTCACCAGGCAGACTGAACACTGAAGCTTTCTTT.